This record concerns one TCR beta chain sequence. The antigen remains undetermined. The entirety of the isolated RNA underwent reverse transcription, so expressed TCRB transcripts were sequenced. TCRdb's copy holds only in-frame clones and misses some; the assay was immunoSEQ multiplex PCR. The sample records approximately 170,000 clones, almost 8% being singletons. CD45RO/CCR7/CD25/CD127/CD95/CD27 separated CD4+ naive, central memory, regulatory and stem cell-like memory cells by sorting. The CDR3 length is 16 residues. J gave up 5 bases and V 2 bases, and 4 bases lay outside the gene matches. Looked up from germline, CDR1 is SGHRS and CDR2 is YFSETQ. The data were taken from a study of beta chain features in type 1 diabetes. Study at large: All samples combined gave just under 110 million sorted cells for examination.

General observations from the study: Patients' naive, central memory and Treg TCRB repertoires seemed closer to one another than those of healthy donors. VDJ junctions from type 1 diabetes patients carried fewer insertions and larger deletions. Researchers report that Type 1 diabetes patients had moderately but significantly shorter TCRB CDR3s across all four CD4+ subsets.

The rearrangement joins TRBV5-1 to TRBJ2-5; 15 bases line up with TRBD2. This TCR was recovered from a man younger than 35 with type 1 diabetes. Sequenced: central memory CD4+ T cells from blood. CDR3 loop: CASSFGLAGGSETQYF. In nucleotides, the CDR3 is TGCGCCAGCAGCTTCGGACTAGCGGGGGGGTCCGAGACCCAGTACTTC.